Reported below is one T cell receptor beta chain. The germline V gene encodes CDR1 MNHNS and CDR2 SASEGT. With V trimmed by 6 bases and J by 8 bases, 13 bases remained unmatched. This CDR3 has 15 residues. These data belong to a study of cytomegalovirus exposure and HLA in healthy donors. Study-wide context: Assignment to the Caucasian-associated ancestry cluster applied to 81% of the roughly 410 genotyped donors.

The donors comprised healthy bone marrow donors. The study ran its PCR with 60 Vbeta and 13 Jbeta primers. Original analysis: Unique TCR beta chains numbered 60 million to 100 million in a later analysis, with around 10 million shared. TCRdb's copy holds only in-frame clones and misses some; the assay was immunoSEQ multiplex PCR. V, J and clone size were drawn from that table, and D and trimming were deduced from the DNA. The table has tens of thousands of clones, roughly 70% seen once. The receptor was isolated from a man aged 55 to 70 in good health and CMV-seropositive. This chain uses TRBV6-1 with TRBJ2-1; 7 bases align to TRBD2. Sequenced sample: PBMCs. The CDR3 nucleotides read TGTGCCAGCAGCGTGGAGGGACTACCCACCCATGAGCAGTTCTTC. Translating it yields CASSVEGLPTHEQFF.